The 17 T cell receptor beta chains in this list originate from one sample, sequenced in a study of blood T cell repertoires in COVID-19. The assay was immunoSEQ multiplex PCR, and TCRdb's table has in-frame clones only and misses some. Of approximately 77,000 clones in the sample, 80% were seen once. The sequencing sample was made of peripheral blood. These receptors all stem from a woman aged 70-85 years with acute or convalescent COVID-19.

V gene TRBV7-9 combines with J gene TRBJ2-7; D possibly corresponds to TRBD2 (7 bases). The germline V gene encodes CDR1 SEHNR and CDR2 FQNEAQ (reference sequence). The CDR3 covers 14 residues. V lost 3 bases to trimming and J lost 4 bases, with 13 bases between them. CDR3 in amino acids: CASSFRGAAYEQYF. DNA for the CDR3: TGTGCCAGCAGCTTCCGGGGGGCAGCTTACGAGCAGTACTTC.

This chain uses TRBV19 with TRBJ2-7; 8 nucleotides line up with TRBD1. This CDR3 has 15 amino acids. Germline CDR1 and CDR2: LNHDA and SQIVND (reference sequence). The trim removed 5 bases at V and 0 bases at J, leaving 6 bases unmatched. Here the CDR3 DNA reads TGTGCCAGTAGTCCCGGACAGGGCTCCTCCTACGAGCAGTACTTC. Translating it yields CASSPGQGSSYEQYF.

This chain connects TRBV7-6 to TRBJ1-5; D is unresolved. The CDR3 is made up of 15 amino acids. With 4 bases removed from V and 6 bases from J, the gap between germline ends came to 16 bases. CDR1 and CDR2 from the germline V gene are SGHVS and FNYEAQ. The DNA for the CDR3 is TGTGCCAGCAGCTCCCAGCCGGGTGGAGGTCAGCCCCAGCATTTT. Protein: CASSSQPGGGQPQHF.

The chain links TRBV5-1 to TRBJ1-2; 8 bases fit TRBD1. With 4 bases clipped from V and 6 bases from J, the junction kept 8 bases outside the gene matches. The CDR3 spans 14 residues. Germline-derived CDR1 and CDR2 are SGHRS and YFSETQ. CDR3 sequence reads: CASSGRTGLDGYTF. DNA for the CDR3: TGCGCCAGCAGCGGACGGACAGGGCTGGATGGCTACACCTTC.

The chain has TRBV19 and TRBJ1-2; possibly TRBD1 for D (5 bases). CDR1 and CDR2 (germline): LNHDA, SQIVND (reference sequence). This CDR3 comprises 14 residues. The V and J ends lost 3 bases and 4 bases respectively, with 12 bases between them. DNA for the CDR3: TGTGCCAGTAGTATCCTACAGGCATCCTATGGCTACACCTTC. Its translation: CASSILQASYGYTF.

This rearrangement joins TRBV6-1 to TRBJ1-1; tentative D call: TRBD1 (5 bases). Per the germline V gene, CDR1 is MNHNS and CDR2 is SASEGT. The CDR3 has 13 residues. The V and J ends lost 2 bases and 6 bases respectively, with 10 bases between them. The CDR3 protein is CASSEIAGPEAFF. The CDR3 DNA is TGTGCCAGCAGTGAAATAGCGGGGCCTGAAGCTTTCTTT.

The CDR3 DNA reads TGTGCCAGCTCACTTACCAGACAGGGGTGGGAGAACACTGAAGCTTTCTTT. This sequence encodes CASSLTRQGWENTEAFF. This chain uses TRBV18 with TRBJ1-1; TRBD1 matches at 8 bases. V trimming: 4 bases; J trimming: 1 base; junction bases outside the gene matches: 11. Germline V gene lookup returns CDR1 KGHSH and CDR2 LQKENI. This CDR3 contains 17 residues.

The chain employs TRBV9 and TRBJ1-6; D might be TRBD1 (5 bases). Germline V lookup: CDR1 SGDLS, CDR2 YYNGEE. V dropped 4 bases and J dropped 14 bases, with 16 bases sitting between them. The CDR3 runs to 13 residues. The CDR3, as DNA: TGTGCCAGCAGCCCAACCCTGGGGGGGGCCCTCCACTTT. It translates to CASSPTLGGALHF.

This clone occurred once. J is TRBJ2-1 and V is TRBV7-8; 13 nucleotides agree with TRBD2. CDR1 and CDR2 from the germline V gene are SGHVS and FQNEAQ. CDR3 size: 18 residues. J gave up 5 bases and V 3 bases, and 10 bases lay outside the gene matches. CDR3 nucleotides: TGTGCCAGCAGCTTGACCTGGACTAGCGGGGGTCCCGACAATGAGCAGTTCTTC. It codes for CASSLTWTSGGPDNEQFF.

V gene TRBV9 combines with J gene TRBJ2-7, with 9 bases fitting TRBD1. V trimming: 3 bases; J trimming: 2 bases; junction bases outside the gene matches: 6. Per the germline V gene, CDR1 is SGDLS and CDR2 is YYNGEE. The CDR3 totals 15 residues. The CDR3, as DNA: TGTGCCAGCAGCGACGGGACAGGGATTACCTACGAGCAGTACTTC. Its translation is CASSDGTGITYEQYF.

The V call is TRBV11-2, the J call TRBJ2-1, with TRBD2 matching 10 bases. The CDR3 is 17 amino acids. V trimming: 0 bases; J trimming: 5 bases; junction bases outside the gene matches: 7. Germline V gives CDR1 SGHAT, CDR2 FQNNGV. CDR3 protein: CASSLDLVAGGHNEQFF. CDR3 sequence (DNA): TGTGCCAGCAGCTTAGATCTGGTAGCGGGGGGCCACAATGAGCAGTTCTTC. The full variable domain, rest sourced from reference TRBV11-2 and TRBJ2-1, is EAGVAQSPRYKIIEKRQSVAFWCNPISGHATLYWYQQILGQGPKLLIQFQNNGVVDDSQLPKDRFSAERLKGVDSTLKIQPAKLEDSAVYLCASSLDLVAGGHNEQFFGPGTRLTVL.

J is TRBJ1-2 and V is TRBV24-1; 11 nucleotides agree with TRBD1. This CDR3 spans 15 amino acids. V was clipped by 5 bases and J by 4 bases; unmatched bases: 5. Looked up from germline, CDR1 is KGHDR and CDR2 is SFDVKD. The CDR3 spells CATSGPGTGGYGYTF. The CDR3 DNA follows: TGTGCCACCAGTGGCCCCGGGACAGGGGGCTATGGCTACACCTTC.

The rearrangement joins TRBV6-5 to TRBJ1-1; TRBD1 agrees at 7 bases. The trim removed 6 bases at V and 1 base at J, leaving 8 bases unmatched. The CDR3 has 15 amino acids. The germline V gene encodes CDR1 MNHEY and CDR2 SVGAGI. CDR3 nucleotides: TGTGCCAGCAGGACCACAGGGGCCCAGAACACTGAAGCTTTCTTT. Translation: CASRTTGAQNTEAFF.

This clone was observed a single time. V gene TRBV5-1 combines with J gene TRBJ2-5, with TRBD1 identical over 12 bases. After removal of 5 bases from V and 5 bases from J, the junction contained 7 bases not matched to a gene. The CDR3 consists of 15 residues. Per the germline V gene, CDR1 is SGHRS and CDR2 is YFSETQ. This chain's CDR3 is CASSRGTGGFETQYF. CDR3 bases: TGCGCCAGCAGTCGCGGGACAGGGGGCTTCGAGACCCAGTACTTC. The full variable domain, rest sourced from reference TRBV5-1 and TRBJ2-5, is KAGVTQTPRYLIKTRGQQVTLSCSPISGHRSVSWYQQTPGQGLQFLFEYFSETQRNKGNFPGRFSGRQFSNSRSEMNVSTLELGDSALYLCASSRGTGGFETQYFGPGTRLLVL.

The J gene is TRBJ1-2, the V gene TRBV5-6, with TRBD1 identical over 8 bases. CDR1 and CDR2 from the germline V gene are SGHDT and YYEEEE. This CDR3 is built from 13 residues. Trimming at V came to 0 bases and at J to 10 bases, leaving 5 bases not matched to a gene. CDR3 sequence (DNA): TGTGCCAGCAGCTTGGGAGGACAGGGCTTCTACACCTTC. The encoded protein is CASSLGGQGFYTF. Full variable domain (missing parts from reference TRBV5-6 and TRBJ1-2): DAGVTQSPTHLIKTRGQQVTLRCSPKSGHDTVSWYQQALGQGPQFIFQYYEEEERQRGNFPDRFSGHQFPNYSSELNVNALLLGDSALYLCASSLGGQGFYTFGSGTRLTVV.

This clone was detected a few times. The chain recombines TRBV9 with TRBJ1-2, with 7 bases identical to TRBD1. The CDR3 has 16 amino acids. Germline CDR1 reads SGDLS; CDR2 reads YYNGEE. Trimming removed 4 bases from V and 1 base from J; junction bases left unmatched: 10. This CDR3 is CASSRETGRGNYGYTF. DNA of the CDR3: TGTGCCAGCAGCCGCGAGACAGGGCGGGGTAACTATGGCTACACCTTC.

The chain couples TRBV19 to TRBJ1-1; possibly TRBD1 for D (6 bases). CDR1 and CDR2 from the germline V gene are LNHDA and SQIVND (reference sequence). The V end was cut by 5 bases, the J end by 2 bases, with 12 bases between. This CDR3 is 14 amino acids long. The CDR3 loop reads CASSPMDSNTEAFF. As DNA, the CDR3 is TGTGCCAGTAGTCCAATGGACAGCAACACTGAAGCTTTCTTT. The full variable domain, its missing parts supplied by reference TRBV19 and TRBJ1-1, is DGGITQSPKYLFRKEGQNVTLSCEQNLNHDAMYWYRQDPGQGLRLIYYSQIVNDFQKGDIAEGYSVSREKKESFPLTVTSAQKNPTAFYLCASSPMDSNTEAFFGQGTRLTVV.